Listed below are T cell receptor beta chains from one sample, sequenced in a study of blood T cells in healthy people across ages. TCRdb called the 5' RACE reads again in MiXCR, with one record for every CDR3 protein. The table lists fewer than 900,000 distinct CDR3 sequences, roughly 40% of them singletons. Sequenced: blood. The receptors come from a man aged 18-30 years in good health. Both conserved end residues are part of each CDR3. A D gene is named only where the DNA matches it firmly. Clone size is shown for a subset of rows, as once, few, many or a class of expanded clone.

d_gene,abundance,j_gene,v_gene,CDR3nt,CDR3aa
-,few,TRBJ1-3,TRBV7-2,TGTGCCAGCAGCCCGAGGGGGGGGTCTGGAAACACCATATATTTT,CASSPRGGSGNTIYF
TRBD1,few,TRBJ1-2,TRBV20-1,TGCAGTGCGGGGCCAGGGGGGAGCTATGGCTACACCTTC,CSAGPGGSYGYTF
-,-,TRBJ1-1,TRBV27,TGTGCCAGCTCGAGGTGGGGGAACACTGAAGCTTTCTTT,CASSRWGNTEAFF
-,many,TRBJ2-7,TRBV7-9,TGTGCCAGCAGCTTTCAGACGGCCTACGAGCAGTACTTC,CASSFQTAYEQYF
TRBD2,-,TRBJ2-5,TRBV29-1,TGCAGCGCCCAGACTAGCGGGGGGCTCCAAGAGACCCAGTACTTC,CSAQTSGGLQETQYF
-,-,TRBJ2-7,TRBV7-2,TGTGCCAGCAGCCTAGACCGCAGGGGCGGAGAGCAGTACTTC,CASSLDRRGGEQYF
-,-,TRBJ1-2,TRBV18,TGTGCCAGCGCACCAGATGCGCAGGCCGGCTACACCTTC,CASAPDAQAGYTF
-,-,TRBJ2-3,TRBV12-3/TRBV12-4,TGTGCCAGCAGTTGGACCCAGTATTCGTACACAGATACGCAGTATTTT,CASSWTQYSYTDTQYF
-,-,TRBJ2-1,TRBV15,TGTGCCACCAGCAGAGGTTCTTATGAGCAGTTCTTC,CATSRGSYEQFF
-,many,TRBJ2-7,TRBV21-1,TGTGCCAGCACCTCACTTCAGGGACAGGGGGACGAGCAGTACTTC,CASTSLQGQGDEQYF
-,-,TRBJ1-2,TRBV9,TGTGCCAGCAGCGTGGGGGGGGCTGCTGATCCCATATATGGCTACACCTTC,CASSVGGAADPIYGYTF
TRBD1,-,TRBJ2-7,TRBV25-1,TGTGCCAGCAGTGCAGGGGGCGACTACAATGAGCAGTACTTC,CASSAGGDYNEQYF
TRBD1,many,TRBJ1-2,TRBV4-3,TGCGCCAGCAGCCACCAAAGGGGACCCGGGCAGGGGGCGAATGGCTACACCTTC,CASSHQRGPGQGANGYTF
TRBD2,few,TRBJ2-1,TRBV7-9,TGTGCCGATTCGGGGGGAACGTACAATGAGCAGTTCTTC,CADSGGTYNEQFF
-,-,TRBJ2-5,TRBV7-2,TGTGCCAGCAGCTTAGCGCTAATAGGGTCCCAAGAGACCCAGTACTTC,CASSLALIGSQETQYF
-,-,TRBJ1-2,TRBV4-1,TGCGCCAGCAGCCAACACACATCAACCTATGGCTACACCTTC,CASSQHTSTYGYTF
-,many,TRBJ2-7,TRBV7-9,TGTGCCAGCAGCTTACTGGTGGGCGGATACCACTACGAGCAGTACTTC,CASSLLVGGYHYEQYF
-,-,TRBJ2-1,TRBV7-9,TGTGCCAGCAGCTTACGACAGCTCTACAATGAGCAGTTCTTC,CASSLRQLYNEQFF
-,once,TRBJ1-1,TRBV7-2,TGTGCCAGCAGCTGGGGGACAAGCGTGAACACTGAAGCTTTCTTT,CASSWGTSVNTEAFF
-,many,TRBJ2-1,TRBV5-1,TGCGCCAGCAGCCCAGTCGGTGACTCGGAGTACAATGAGCAGTTCTTC,CASSPVGDSEYNEQFF
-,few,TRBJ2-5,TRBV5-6,TGTGCCAGCAGCTTGGCCTTCGAGGTCAATTTACAAGAGACCCAGTACTTC,CASSLAFEVNLQETQYF
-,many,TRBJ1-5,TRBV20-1,TGCAGTGCCGCCGTTGGGCCTAGCAATCAGCCCCAGCATTTT,CSAAVGPSNQPQHF
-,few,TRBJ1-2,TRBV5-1,TGCGCCAGCAGCGGGCAGGACCGTTGTGGCACCTTC,CASSGQDRCGTF
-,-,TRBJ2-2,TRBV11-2,TGTGCCAGCAGCTTAGAAACAGCCGGGGAGCTGTTTTTT,CASSLETAGELFF
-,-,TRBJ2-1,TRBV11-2,TGTGCCAGCAGCTTAGTTCTTCCGCACAATGAGCAGTTCTTC,CASSLVLPHNEQFF
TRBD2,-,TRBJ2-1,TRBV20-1,TGCAGTGCTAGAGTGGGACTAGCGGGGGGGAGGGGTAATGAGCAGTTCTTC,CSARVGLAGGRGNEQFF
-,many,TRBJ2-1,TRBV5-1,TGTGCCAGCAGCTTAGACAGTAGCTCCTACAATGAGCAGTTCTTC,CASSLDSSSYNEQFF
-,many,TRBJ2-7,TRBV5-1,TGCGCCAGCAGCTTCGAAAGGGGGGACGAGCAGTACTTC,CASSFERGDEQYF
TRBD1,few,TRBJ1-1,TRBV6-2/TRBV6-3,TGTGCCAGCAGTTACTCCATAGGGGACAGGGACACTGAAGCTTTCTTT,CASSYSIGDRDTEAFF
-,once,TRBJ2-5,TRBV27,TGTGCCAGCAGTCCAGGGTACAGTTACAATGAGCAGTACTTC,CASSPGYSYNEQYF
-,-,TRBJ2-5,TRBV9,TGTGCCAGCAGCCCTTCTGGCAGACCCCAAGAGACCCAGTACTTC,CASSPSGRPQETQYF
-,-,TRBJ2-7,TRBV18,TGTGCCAGCTCACCAGCGGCTTCCGCCTCCTACAATGAGCAGTACTTC,CASSPAASASYNEQYF
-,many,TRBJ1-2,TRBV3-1,TGTGCCAGCAGCCAAGTTCCGGAGCGCGGCTACACCTTC,CASSQVPERGYTF
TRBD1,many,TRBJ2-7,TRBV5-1,TGCGCCAGCAGCTTGGCCGGGACAGGGGGCTACGAGCAGTACTTC,CASSLAGTGGYEQYF
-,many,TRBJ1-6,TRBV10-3,TGTGCCATCAGTACGGGGGAGGTTGACTATAATTCACCCCTCCACTTT,CAISTGEVDYNSPLHF
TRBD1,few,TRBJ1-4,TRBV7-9,TGTGCCAGCAGCTTAGGACAGGGGTTGAAAAAACTGTTTTTT,CASSLGQGLKKLFF
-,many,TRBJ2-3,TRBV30,TGTGCCTGGATCACTCTTAGCACAGATACGCAGTATTTT,CAWITLSTDTQYF
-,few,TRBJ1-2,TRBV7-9,TGTGCCAGCAGCCCCCGGACAGAGACTAACTATGGCTACACCTTC,CASSPRTETNYGYTF
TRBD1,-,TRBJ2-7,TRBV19,TGTGCCAGTAGTATGACTACAGGGGGCACTTCTACTACCTACGAGCAGTACTTC,CASSMTTGGTSTTYEQYF
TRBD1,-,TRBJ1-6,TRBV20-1,TGCAGTGCTAGTGGGGAGGGGGCAGTTTCATATTCACCCCTCCACTTT,CSASGEGAVSYSPLHF
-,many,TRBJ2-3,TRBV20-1,TGCAGCCAGCGCGACAGCTCAACCACAGATACGCAGTATTTT,CSQRDSSTTDTQYF
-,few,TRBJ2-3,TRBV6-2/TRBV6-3,TGTGCCAGCAGTGCTCAACACCTTCGGCGGTGGCCGCAGTATTTT,CASSAQHLRRWPQYF
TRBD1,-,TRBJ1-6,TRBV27,TGTGCCAGCAGTCCTGGACAGGGGGCGACCTATAATTCACCCCTCCACTTT,CASSPGQGATYNSPLHF
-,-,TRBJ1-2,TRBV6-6,TGTGCCAGCAGTTACTCGGGGCAGATTAACTATGGCTACACCTTC,CASSYSGQINYGYTF
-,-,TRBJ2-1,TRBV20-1,TGCAGTGTAGTCCGGCACACAATCTACAATGAGCAGTTCTTC,CSVVRHTIYNEQFF
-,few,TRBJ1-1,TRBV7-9,TGTGCCAGCAGCCATCGACAGCTGGAAGCTTTCTTT,CASSHRQLEAFF
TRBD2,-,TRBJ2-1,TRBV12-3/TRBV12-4,TGTGCCAGCAGCAAAGGACTAGCGGGGGGAAACAATGAGCAGTTCTTC,CASSKGLAGGNNEQFF
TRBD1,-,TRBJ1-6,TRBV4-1,TGCGCCAGCAGCCTCGGGACAGAGCATTCACCCCTCCACTTT,CASSLGTEHSPLHF
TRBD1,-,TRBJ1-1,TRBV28,TGTGCCAGTCTGGGACAGGGGGCTATAGGGGGCACTGAAGCTTTCTTT,CASLGQGAIGGTEAFF
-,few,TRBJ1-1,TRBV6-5,TGTGCCAGCAGTTACTCCCGGCGGGTAGGGGTGGAAGCTTTCTTT,CASSYSRRVGVEAFF
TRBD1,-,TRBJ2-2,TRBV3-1,TGTGCCAGCAGTTTGGGACAGGGGGAGAACACCGGGGAGCTGTTTTTT,CASSLGQGENTGELFF
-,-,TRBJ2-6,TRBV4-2,TGTGCCAGCAGCACCCGGGACATCGAGCTCAACGGTGGGAGCTCTGGGGCCAACGTCCTGACTTTC,CASSTRDIELNGGSSGANVLTF
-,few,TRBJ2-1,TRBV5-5,TGTGCCAGCAGCCCCCAAGGAGCAACCTACAATGAGCAGTTCTTC,CASSPQGATYNEQFF